What follows is one TCR beta chain and its context. The data originate from a study of OX40 agonist ivuxolimab in advanced cancers. CDR3 length: 12 amino acids. Trimming pared 5 bases from V and 5 bases from J, leaving 9 bases between. Germline V gene data show CDR1 as SNHLY and CDR2 as FYNNEI. Only in-frame clones appear in the TCRdb table, and some are missing; sequencing was by immunoSEQ multiplex PCR. There are about 69,000 clones in the sample; approximately 89% occur only once, and roughly 0.27% lies in the top ten. The J gene is TRBJ2-5, the V gene TRBV2; no firm D call. The sequenced sample was CD4+ or CD8+ T cells sorted from blood, obtained in a trial of the OX40 agonist ivuxolimab. The source of this sequence is an adult with an advanced solid tumor such as melanoma, head and neck, liver or kidney cancer. DNA of the CDR3: TGTGCCAGCAGTAGAGCCGATGAGACCCAGTACTTC. Amino acids: CASSRADETQYF. The full variable domain, its missing parts supplied by reference TRBV2 and TRBJ2-5, is EPEVTQTPSHQVTQMGQEVILRCVPISNHLYFYWYRQILGQKVEFLVSFYNNEISEKSEIFDDQFSVERPDGSNFTLKIRSTKLEDSAMYFCASSRADETQYFGPGTRLLVL.